This T cell receptor (beta chain) was captured by sequencing in a study of T cell responses to AZD1222 COVID-19 vaccine. Findings of the study overall: Two AZD1222 administrations were followed by greater Spike-specific TCR breadth and depth. Nearly half of spike-specific TCRs reportedly go after variant regions that carry no mutations. Spike was spanned by vaccine-associated CD4 TCRs, with dominance at 160-218 and 743-854.

A remark on this clone: Its specificity is not known.

The data were produced by immunoSEQ multiplex PCR, yet TCRdb's version contains in-frame clones alone and is incomplete. The data contain more than 75,000 clones, approximately 89% of them singletons. V was trimmed by 4 bases and J by 0 bases, leaving 8 bases between them. The germline V gene encodes CDR1 GTSNPN and CDR2 SVGIG (reference sequence). The CDR3 runs 13 residues. This TCR was sampled from an adult who received the AZD1222 COVID-19 vaccine. This chain joins TRBV30 and TRBJ2-3; the D is unclear. The sequencing here drew on peripheral blood, taken 28 days after the second AZD1222 dose. In nucleotides, the CDR3 is TGTGCCTGGACTAGGGCTAGCACAGATACGCAGTATTTT. Protein: CAWTRASTDTQYF.